This T cell receptor (beta chain) was captured by sequencing in a study of cytomegalovirus exposure and HLA in healthy donors. Study findings and constraints: The listing of 150 or so TCR beta chains classed them as cytomegalovirus-associated. Researchers had no immune exposure information except CMV serostatus available.

CDR1 is SNHLY, CDR2 FYNNEI, per germline. With 5 bases removed from V and 5 bases from J, the gap between germline ends came to 9 bases. The CDR3 has 12 amino acids. As for this clone: Its antigen is unknown.

PCR used 60 Vbeta primers and 13 Jbeta primers. Repertoires were generated with immunoSEQ multiplex PCR, while TCRdb's copy carries only in-frame clones and drops some. The sample has about 150,000 clones; 75% to 90% are singletons. Sequencing used PBMCs. The source of this sequence is a woman in her 30s in good health and CMV-seronegative. The chain is built from TRBV2 and TRBJ1-2, with unresolved D. CDR3: CASSYGVYGYTF. The CDR3 nucleotides are TGTGCCAGCAGTTACGGAGTGTATGGCTACACCTTC.